The present T cell receptor (beta chain) was sequenced within a study of T cells after yellow fever vaccination. The study, taken as a whole, reports: Boosting was followed by the reappearance of most primary-vaccination clones (around 95% CD4, about 90% CD8). FACS-sorted repertoires could contain abundant clonotypes contaminating from the bulk population.

V lost 0 bases and J lost 6, with 15 bases in between. CDR1 SEHNR and CDR2 FQNEAQ come from the germline V gene (reference sequence). The CDR3 spans 16 residues. This clonotype appeared many times. The antigen is not known. TCRdb called the 5' RACE reads again in MiXCR, with one record for every CDR3 protein. The data show 300,000 to 350,000 distinct CDR3 sequences, around 4.5% seen once. The chain carries TRBV7-9 and TRBJ2-1; D perhaps matches TRBD2 (7 bases). The clonotype was recovered from a man in his late teens or twenties who received the YFV17D yellow fever vaccine. The material was PBMCs, obtained 15 days after the yellow fever booster vaccination. CDR3 sequence: CASSLAGRGASNEQFF. CDR3 sequence (DNA): TGTGCCAGCAGCTTAGCCGGACGGGGGGCGTCCAATGAGCAGTTCTTC.